The rows below give T cell receptor beta chains drawn from one sample of a study of cytomegalovirus exposure and HLA in healthy donors. Libraries were prepared by immunoSEQ multiplex PCR; TCRdb keeps only in-frame clonotypes and omits some of them. The data show over 85,000 clones, about four fifths seen once. Sequences were obtained from PBMCs. Receptors originate from a female donor in good health and CMV-seropositive. The CDR3 runs from the conserved cysteine through the conserved F or W. D genes are given only for firm matches. Expanded clones are given a class, and other clones once, few, many or no size at all.

TRBJ1-2 | NA | TRBV5-8 | NA | CASSLKRGIYGYTF | TGTGCCAGCAGCTTGAAAAGGGGAATCTATGGCTACACCTTC
TRBJ2-7 | NA | TRBV29-1 | NA | CSVVRVDEQYF | TGCAGCGTTGTTAGAGTCGACGAGCAGTACTTC
TRBJ1-2 | TRBD1 | TRBV29-1 | few | CSVQDPTGGGGYTF | TGCAGCGTCCAGGACCCGACAGGGGGCGGGGGCTACACCTTC
TRBJ2-2 | TRBD1 | TRBV6-6 | NA | CATTGQGLNTGELFF | TGTGCCACCACTGGACAGGGACTGAACACCGGGGAGCTGTTTTTT
TRBJ2-3 | TRBD2 | TRBV27 | NA | CASSILAGGRTDTQYF | TGTGCCAGCAGTATTCTAGCGGGGGGGAGGACAGATACGCAGTATTTT
TRBJ1-1 | NA | TRBV2 | NA | CASRVNTEAFF | TGTGCCAGCCGAGTGAACACTGAAGCTTTCTTT
TRBJ1-3 | NA | TRBV5-1 | NA | CASSLLQGFSGNTIYF | TGCGCCAGCAGCTTGTTACAGGGCTTTTCTGGAAACACCATATATTTT
TRBJ2-6 | NA | TRBV5-6 | few | CASSFRGIYSGANVLTF | TGTGCCAGCAGCTTCCGAGGGATTTACTCTGGGGCCAACGTCCTGACTTTC
TRBJ1-2 | TRBD1 | TRBV5-6 | NA | CASSLPGQGNYGYTF | TGTGCCAGCAGCCTACCGGGACAGGGCAACTATGGCTACACCTTC
TRBJ2-7 | NA | TRBV5-4 | NA | CASSLQGSYEQYF | TGTGCCAGCAGCTTACAGGGCTCCTACGAGCAGTACTTC
TRBJ1-5 | TRBD1 | TRBV2 | NA | CASRGETGAQHF | TGTGCCAGCAGGGGGGAGACAGGGGCCCAGCATTTT
TRBJ1-2 | NA | TRBV7-9 | few | CASSYRTLEAYYGYTF | TGTGCCAGCAGCTACCGAACCCTAGAGGCCTACTATGGCTACACCTTC
TRBJ2-7 | NA | TRBV7-9 | NA | CASSLDTGVHEQYF | TGTGCCAGCAGCTTAGATACGGGAGTCCACGAGCAGTACTTC
TRBJ1-1 | NA | TRBV19 | NA | CASTPRQVGTEAFF | TGTGCCAGTACTCCCAGACAGGTCGGCACTGAAGCTTTCTTT
TRBJ2-5 | TRBD1 | TRBV7-9 | NA | CASSTRDRGQETQYF | TGTGCCAGCAGCACCCGGGACAGAGGGCAAGAGACCCAGTACTTC
TRBJ2-7 | NA | TRBV6-5 | once | CASRQNRDYEQYF | TGTGCCAGCAGGCAAAACAGGGACTACGAGCAGTACTTC
TRBJ1-1 | NA | TRBV7-2 | NA | CASSFPAGGLNTEAFF | TGTGCCAGCAGCTTCCCGGCTGGGGGCCTGAACACTGAAGCTTTCTTT
TRBJ1-5 | NA | TRBV18 | NA | CASSPMGGWGNQPQHF | TGTGCCAGCTCACCCATGGGGGGATGGGGCAATCAGCCCCAGCATTTT
TRBJ2-5 | TRBD2 | TRBV29-1 | NA | CSVVASGNKETQYF | TGCAGCGTTGTAGCTAGCGGGAATAAGGAGACCCAGTACTTC
TRBJ1-4 | TRBD1 | TRBV19 | NA | CASSTGTGNNEKLFF | TGTGCCAGTAGTACAGGGACAGGGAATAATGAAAAACTGTTTTTT
TRBJ2-2 | NA | TRBV4-2 | few | CASSQDHTGELFF | TGTGCCAGCAGCCAAGATCATACCGGGGAGCTGTTTTTT
TRBJ1-1 | NA | TRBV5-4 | few | CASSLVANTEAFF | TGTGCCAGCAGCTTGGTAGCAAACACTGAAGCTTTCTTT
TRBJ1-1 | NA | TRBV28 | NA | CASSPVEGKRTEAFF | TGTGCCAGCAGTCCCGTGGAGGGAAAGAGGACTGAAGCTTTCTTT
TRBJ2-1 | TRBD2 | TRBV14 | NA | CASSQVGGSAYNEQFF | TGTGCCAGCAGCCAAGTAGGCGGGAGTGCGTACAATGAGCAGTTCTTC
TRBJ2-4 | TRBD1 | TRBV5-1 | NA | CASSPTGTGSNIQYF | TGCGCCAGCAGCCCAACCGGGACAGGGTCAAACATTCAGTACTTC
TRBJ2-5 | NA | TRBV7-9 | NA | CASRREGTQYF | TGTGCCAGCAGGCGTGAGGGGACCCAGTACTTC
TRBJ2-7 | NA | TRBV11-1 | NA | CASSFGAGSSYEQYF | TGTGCCAGCAGCTTCGGTGCGGGGTCCTCCTACGAGCAGTACTTC
TRBJ1-5 | TRBD1 | TRBV28 | NA | CASSPGQPRGQPQHF | TGTGCCAGCAGCCCGGGACAGCCGAGGGGTCAGCCCCAGCATTTT
TRBJ2-1 | TRBD2 | TRBV9 | NA | CASSVLAGVYDEQFF | TGTGCCAGCAGCGTTCTAGCGGGAGTTTACGATGAGCAGTTCTTC
TRBJ2-3 | NA | TRBV13 | NA | CASSLGRGGGKQYF | TGTGCCAGCAGCTTAGGGCGGGGCGGAGGAAAGCAGTATTTT
TRBJ2-7 | TRBD1 | TRBV30 | NA | CAWSPGTGPYF | TGTGCCTGGAGCCCCGGGACAGGGCCTTACTTC
TRBJ2-1 | NA | TRBV7-3 | NA | CASSLTGGVDEQFF | TGTGCCAGCAGCTTAACGGGAGGAGTAGATGAGCAGTTCTTC
TRBJ2-7 | TRBD1 | TRBV5-8 | NA | CASDGDRIYEQYF | TGTGCCAGCGACGGGGACAGGATCTACGAGCAGTACTTC
TRBJ2-1 | TRBD2 | TRBV2 | NA | CASSDPSAGTSGRESYNEQFF | TGTGCCAGCAGTGATCCCAGCGCCGGGACTAGCGGGAGGGAGTCCTACAATGAGCAGTTCTTC
TRBJ2-4 | TRBD2 | TRBV28 | NA | CASSPNPLGLAGGENIQYF | TGTGCCAGCAGTCCCAACCCCTTGGGACTAGCGGGAGGGGAAAACATTCAGTACTTC
TRBJ1-2 | NA | TRBV29-1 | NA | CSVEDGAFYGYTF | TGCAGCGTTGAAGACGGAGCCTTCTATGGCTACACCTTC
TRBJ2-7 | NA | TRBV11-2 | once | CASRVSKTEQYF | TGTGCCAGCAGAGTTAGCAAGACTGAGCAGTACTTC
TRBJ1-1 | TRBD1 | TRBV27 | NA | CASSPIGDRGRAFF | TGTGCCAGCAGTCCCATCGGGGACAGGGGGCGGGCTTTCTTT
TRBJ2-4 | NA | TRBV6-5 | NA | CASSYVPGEQNIQYF | TGTGCCAGCAGTTATGTTCCAGGGGAACAAAACATTCAGTACTTC
TRBJ2-7 | TRBD1 | TRBV6-6 | NA | CASSKTGVLATGEQYF | TGTGCCAGCAGTAAAACAGGGGTACTTGCTACTGGCGAGCAGTACTTC
TRBJ2-7 | NA | TRBV6-1 | NA | CAIGDTTGFYEQYF | TGTGCCATTGGGGACACAACGGGTTTCTACGAGCAGTACTTC
TRBJ2-1 | TRBD2 | TRBV5-1 | NA | CASSLVLAGGFDEQFF | TGCGCCAGCAGCTTGGTGCTCGCGGGGGGGTTTGATGAGCAGTTCTTC
TRBJ1-2 | TRBD1 | TRBV28 | NA | CASTAQGALGGYTF | TGTGCCAGCACCGCGCAGGGGGCGCTTGGTGGCTACACCTTC
TRBJ1-1 | TRBD1 | TRBV29-1 | NA | CSVEEGGENNYEAFF | TGCAGCGTTGAAGAAGGGGGCGAGAACAACTATGAAGCTTTCTTT
TRBJ1-5 | NA | TRBV19 | NA | CASTIRGRGQPQHF | TGTGCCAGTACCATAAGGGGGAGGGGTCAGCCCCAGCATTTT
TRBJ1-1 | NA | TRBV27 | NA | CASSLRDYTEAFF | TGTGCCAGCAGTTTACGGGATTACACTGAAGCTTTCTTT
TRBJ1-2 | NA | TRBV6-5 | NA | CASSYSRGGSYGYTF | TGTGCCAGCAGTTACTCACGGGGTGGAAGCTATGGCTACACCTTC
TRBJ1-2 | TRBD1 | TRBV5-6 | NA | CASSLADRGFYGYTF | TGTGCCAGCAGCTTGGCGGACAGGGGTTTCTATGGCTACACCTTC
TRBJ1-1 | NA | TRBV6-1 | NA | CASSDQFMNTEAFF | TGTGCCAGCAGTGATCAGTTCATGAACACTGAAGCTTTCTTT
TRBJ1-1 | TRBD1 | TRBV14 | few | CASSPPTGVNTEAFF | TGTGCCAGCAGCCCGCCGACAGGGGTGAACACTGAAGCTTTCTTT
TRBJ1-1 | NA | TRBV7-9 | NA | CASSVMGGAEAFF | TGTGCCAGCAGCGTGATGGGGGGGGCCGAAGCTTTCTTT
TRBJ1-1 | NA | TRBV18 | NA | CASSPLSKLNLNTEAFF | TGTGCCAGCTCACCACTCTCCAAACTGAACCTGAACACTGAAGCTTTCTTT